This TCR beta chain was identified during a study of T cell responses to AZD1222 COVID-19 vaccine. Study-level findings and limits: The peak T cell response came first, and repertoires were sampled only after it.

Remarks on this clone: Its target is unknown.

Profiling relied on immunoSEQ multiplex PCR, and the TCRdb table lists in-frame clones only, not all of them. The table shows roughly 120,000 clones, with around 92% occurring only once. Germline CDR1 MDHEN, CDR2 SYDVKM. V shed 2 bases, J shed 8 bases, and the junction held 13 bases outside the gene matches. CDR3 size: 17 residues. Material: peripheral blood, obtained on day 0 of AZD1222 vaccination. The rearrangement uses TRBV28 and TRBJ2-1, with 9 bases fitting TRBD2. The TCR originated in an adult in good health. CDR3: CASSLPLGGRDRDEQFF. The CDR3 bases are TGTGCCAGCAGTTTACCCCTCGGCGGGAGGGATAGGGATGAGCAGTTCTTC. Looking up the rest from reference TRBV28 and TRBJ2-1 gives the full variable domain: DVKVTQSSRYLVKRTGEKVFLECVQDMDHENMFWYRQDPGLGLRLIYFSYDVKMKEKGDIPEGYSVSREKKERFSLILESASTNQTSMYLCASSLPLGGRDRDEQFFGPGTRLTVL.